These 11 T cell receptor beta chains share one sample of origin, sequenced in a study of T cells in Graves' hyperthyroidism and ophthalmopathy. The source material, RNA transcripts, was used to amplify TCR beta CDR3 regions. The HTBI primer set served for first-round RT-PCR of the TCR CDR3. TCRdb independently ran MiXCR on the multiplex PCR reads; one entry per CDR3 protein. The top ten clones hold around a third of a sample with 660,000 or so distinct CDR3 sequences, 20% to 25% of them seen once. Specimen: blood. These receptors all stem from a man aged 25-40 years with Graves' ophthalmopathy.

The gene calls are TRBV28 and TRBJ2-5; 9 bases are a match to TRBD1. CDR3 length: 15 residues. In germline, CDR1 is MDHEN, CDR2 SYDVKM. J was trimmed by 5 bases and V by 5 bases; bases with no gene match: 9. The CDR3 region has the DNA TGTGCCAGCAGTCCAAGGGACAGGGAGGCGGAGACCCAGTACTTC. Translation: CASSPRDREAETQYF.

The V gene is TRBV14, the J gene TRBJ1-2; no firm D call. Trimming left V 1 base short and J 6 bases short, with 15 bases between. The CDR3 spans 15 residues. Germline V lookup: CDR1 SGHDN, CDR2 FVKESK. DNA for the CDR3: TGTGCCAGCAGCCAAGCCCGATATTTGACTGATGGCTACACCTTC. Protein product: CASSQARYLTDGYTF.

This clonotype was detected a few times. The CDR3 DNA sequence: TGCAGTGCTAGAGATGGGGGTGTGGCCTCCTACAATGAGCAGTTCTTC. Translating gives CSARDGGVASYNEQFF. This chain uses TRBV20-1 with TRBJ2-1, with D perhaps assigned TRBD1 or TRBD2 (5 bases each). The CDR3 is 16 amino acids. Germline V gene sequence: CDR1 DFQATT, CDR2 SNEGSKA (reference sequence). The V end was cut by 0 bases, the J end by 0 bases, with 12 bases between.

This chain joins TRBV7-9 and TRBJ1-2; no firm D call. The CDR3 has 13 residues. The germline V and J ends were trimmed by 1 base and 7 bases, with 10 bases remaining between them. CDR1 is SEHNR and CDR2 is FQNEAQ in the germline V gene (reference sequence). The CDR3 nucleotides read TGTGCCAGCAGCTTAGAGGCCGAGAGTGGCTACACCTTC. It is translated as CASSLEAESGYTF.

This clonotype was detected only a few times. The rearrangement links TRBV5-1 to TRBJ1-1; TRBD1 might be the D (5 bases). Trimming pared 4 bases from V and 5 bases from J, leaving 18 bases between. The CDR3 consists of 15 residues. Germline V gives CDR1 SGHRS, CDR2 YFSETQ. CDR3 amino acids: CASSPGGGRRTEAFF. The CDR3 coding sequence is TGCGCCAGCAGCCCTGGCGGGGGTAGAAGGACTGAAGCTTTCTTT.

In its sample, this clonotype was seen many times. V and J are TRBV28 and TRBJ2-7; D unclear. Trimming removed 6 bases from V and 2 bases from J, with 17 bases in between. This CDR3 is built from 15 residues. Germline CDR1 and CDR2: MDHEN and SYDVKM. CDR3 sequence: CASRKSVSAAYEQYF. CDR3 nucleotide sequence: TGTGCCAGCAGAAAAAGCGTGAGCGCTGCCTACGAGCAGTACTTC.

This clonotype was seen at least ten times. The chain couples TRBV7-2 to TRBJ2-6; no reliable D call. Germline loops: CDR1 SGHTA, CDR2 FQGNSA. V lost 4 bases, J lost 1 base, and 5 bases lay in between. The CDR3 spans 14 residues. Written as DNA, the CDR3 is TGTGCCAGCAGCTCGACATCTGGGGCCAACGTCCTGACTTTC. The encoded protein is CASSSTSGANVLTF.

This clonotype was counted between two and nine times. In DNA, the CDR3 is TGTGCCAGCAGTCCTTCGGACAGCTATGGCTACACCTTC. Its protein is CASSPSDSYGYTF. The chain recombines TRBV12-3 or TRBV12-4 with TRBJ1-2; maybe TRBD1 (6 bases). The CDR3 spans 13 residues. With 5 bases removed from V and 4 bases from J, the gap between germline ends came to 11 bases.

In its sample, this clonotype was seen a few times. The chain carries TRBV27 and TRBJ2-1, with D unclear. CDR1 is MNHEY and CDR2 is SMNVEV in the germline V gene (reference sequence). This CDR3 has 14 residues. V dropped 5 bases and J dropped 8 bases, with 16 bases sitting between them. In DNA, the CDR3 is TGTGCCAGCAGTCCCCTTATCGCTAGAGATGAGCAGTTCTTC. This gives the protein CASSPLIARDEQFF.

This clonotype occurred many times. The chain employs TRBV6-1 and TRBJ2-7; the D call may be TRBD1 or TRBD2 (5 bases each). This CDR3 region has 16 residues. Trimming pared 4 bases from V and 2 bases from J, leaving 18 bases between. Germline lookup yields CDR1 MNHNS and CDR2 SASEGT. CDR3 DNA sequence: TGTGCCAGCAGTGCCCAGGGAGTTGGTGGCACCTACGAGCAGTACTTC. This gives the protein CASSAQGVGGTYEQYF.

This clonotype was seen ten or more times. This chain uses TRBV12-3 or TRBV12-4 with TRBJ2-4, with D possibly being TRBD1 or TRBD2 (6 bases each). Trimming removed 6 bases at V and 8 bases at J, with 20 bases between. This CDR3 contains 15 residues. The CDR3 reads CASSPGAGLVDIQYF. The CDR3 DNA is TGTGCCAGCAGCCCGGGGGCGGGATTAGTCGACATTCAGTACTTC.